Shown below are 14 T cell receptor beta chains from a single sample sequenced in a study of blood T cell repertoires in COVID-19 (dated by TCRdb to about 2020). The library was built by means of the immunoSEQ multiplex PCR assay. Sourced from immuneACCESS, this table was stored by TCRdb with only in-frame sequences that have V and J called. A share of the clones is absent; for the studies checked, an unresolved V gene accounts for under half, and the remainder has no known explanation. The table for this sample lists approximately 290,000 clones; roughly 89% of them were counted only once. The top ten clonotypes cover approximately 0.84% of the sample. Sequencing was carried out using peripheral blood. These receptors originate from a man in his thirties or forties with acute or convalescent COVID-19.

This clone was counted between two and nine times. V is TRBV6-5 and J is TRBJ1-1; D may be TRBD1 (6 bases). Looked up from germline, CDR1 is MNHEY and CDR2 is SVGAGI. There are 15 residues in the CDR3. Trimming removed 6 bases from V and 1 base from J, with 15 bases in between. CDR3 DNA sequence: TGTGCCAGCAGCCTGGCAGGGACACGGAACACTGAAGCTTTCTTT. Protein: CASSLAGTRNTEAFF.

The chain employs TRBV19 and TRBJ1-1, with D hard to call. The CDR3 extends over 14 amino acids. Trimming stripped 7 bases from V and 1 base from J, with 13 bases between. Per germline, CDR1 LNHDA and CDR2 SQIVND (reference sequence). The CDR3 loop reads CASIRSFTNTEAFF. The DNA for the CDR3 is TGTGCCAGTATCCGGAGCTTCACGAACACTGAAGCTTTCTTT.

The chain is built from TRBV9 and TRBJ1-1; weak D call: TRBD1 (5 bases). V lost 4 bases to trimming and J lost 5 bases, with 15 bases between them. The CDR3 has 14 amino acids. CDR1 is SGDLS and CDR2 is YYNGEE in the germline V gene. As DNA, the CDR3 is TGTGCCAGCAGCCCCGCGGGGGGGAGAACTGAAGCTTTCTTT. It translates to CASSPAGGRTEAFF.

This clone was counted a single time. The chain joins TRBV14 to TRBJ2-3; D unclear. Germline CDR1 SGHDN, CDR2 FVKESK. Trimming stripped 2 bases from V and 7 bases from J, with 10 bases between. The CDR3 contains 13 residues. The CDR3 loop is CASSQPNRNTQYF. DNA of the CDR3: TGTGCCAGCAGCCAACCAAACAGAAATACGCAGTATTTT.

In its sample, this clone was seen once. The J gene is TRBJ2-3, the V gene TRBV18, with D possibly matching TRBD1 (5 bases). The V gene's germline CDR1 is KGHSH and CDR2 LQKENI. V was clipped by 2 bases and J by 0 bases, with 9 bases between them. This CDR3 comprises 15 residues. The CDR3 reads CASSPGADSTDTQYF. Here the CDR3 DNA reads TGTGCCAGCTCACCAGGGGCGGATAGCACAGATACGCAGTATTTT. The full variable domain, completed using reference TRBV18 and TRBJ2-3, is NAGVMQNPRHLVRRRGQEARLRCSPMKGHSHVYWYRQLPEEGLKFMVYLQKENIIDESGMPKERFSAEFPKEGPSILRIQQVVRGDSAAYFCASSPGADSTDTQYFGPGTRLTVL.

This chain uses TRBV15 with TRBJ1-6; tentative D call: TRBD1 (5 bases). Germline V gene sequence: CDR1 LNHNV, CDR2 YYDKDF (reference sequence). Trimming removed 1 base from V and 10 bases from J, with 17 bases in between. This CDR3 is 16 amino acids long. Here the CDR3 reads CATSRGRGEYSSPLHF. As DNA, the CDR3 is TGTGCCACCAGCAGAGGGCGGGGGGAGTACAGCTCACCCCTCCACTTT.

The CDR3 DNA reads TGTGCCAGCAGCTCCGGCTGGGGCATCGTAGACCCTGAAGCTTTCTTT. It translates to CASSSGWGIVDPEAFF. The chain recombines TRBV5-4 with TRBJ1-1, with a possible D match to TRBD1 (5 bases). V dropped 3 bases and J dropped 6 bases, with 21 bases sitting between them. This CDR3 spans 16 amino acids. CDR1 and CDR2 from the germline V gene are SGHNT and YYREEE (reference sequence).

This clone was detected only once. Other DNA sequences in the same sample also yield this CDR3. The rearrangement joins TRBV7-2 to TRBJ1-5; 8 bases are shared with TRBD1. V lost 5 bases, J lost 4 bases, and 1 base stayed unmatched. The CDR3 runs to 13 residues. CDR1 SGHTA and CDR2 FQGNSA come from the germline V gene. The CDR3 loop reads CASSRDRNQPQHF. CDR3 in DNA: TGTGCCAGCAGCCGGGACAGGAATCAGCCCCAGCATTTT.

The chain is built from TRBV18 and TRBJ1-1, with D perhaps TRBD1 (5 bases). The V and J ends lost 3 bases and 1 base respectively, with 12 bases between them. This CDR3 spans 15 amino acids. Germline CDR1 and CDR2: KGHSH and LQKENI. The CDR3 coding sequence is TGTGCCAGCTCACCGCGTTTGGGGGGGAACACTGAAGCTTTCTTT. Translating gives CASSPRLGGNTEAFF.

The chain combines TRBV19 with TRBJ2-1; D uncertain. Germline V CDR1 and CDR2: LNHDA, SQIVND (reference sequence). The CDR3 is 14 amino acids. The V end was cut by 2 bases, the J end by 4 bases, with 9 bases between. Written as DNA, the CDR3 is TGTGCCAGTAGTATACAGACTGGGTACAATGAGCAGTTCTTC. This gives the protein CASSIQTGYNEQFF. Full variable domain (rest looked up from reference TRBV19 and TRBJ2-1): DGGITQSPKYLFRKEGQNVTLSCEQNLNHDAMYWYRQDPGQGLRLIYYSQIVNDFQKGDIAEGYSVSREKKESFPLTVTSAQKNPTAFYLCASSIQTGYNEQFFGPGTRLTVL.

CDR3 protein: CASSKGALSTDTQYF. In DNA form, the CDR3 reads TGTGCCAGCAGTAAGGGGGCTCTGAGCACAGATACGCAGTATTTT. This chain joins TRBV6-5 and TRBJ2-3; the match to TRBD1 covers 7 bases. The CDR3 runs 15 residues. Germline V CDR1 and CDR2: MNHEY, SVGAGI. V dropped 5 bases and J dropped 0; count of bases not matched to a gene: 5.

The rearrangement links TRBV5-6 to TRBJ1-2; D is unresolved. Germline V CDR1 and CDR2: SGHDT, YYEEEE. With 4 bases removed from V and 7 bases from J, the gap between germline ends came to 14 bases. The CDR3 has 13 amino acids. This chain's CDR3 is CASSLHSPPGYTF. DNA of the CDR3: TGTGCCAGCAGCCTTCACAGTCCACCTGGCTACACCTTC.

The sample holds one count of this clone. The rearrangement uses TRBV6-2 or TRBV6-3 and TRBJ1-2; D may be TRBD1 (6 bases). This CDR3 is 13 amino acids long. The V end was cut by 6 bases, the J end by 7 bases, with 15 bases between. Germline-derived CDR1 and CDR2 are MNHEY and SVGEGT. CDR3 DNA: TGTGCCAGCAGCCCTACAGGGTTCTCTGGCTACACCTTC. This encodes CASSPTGFSGYTF.

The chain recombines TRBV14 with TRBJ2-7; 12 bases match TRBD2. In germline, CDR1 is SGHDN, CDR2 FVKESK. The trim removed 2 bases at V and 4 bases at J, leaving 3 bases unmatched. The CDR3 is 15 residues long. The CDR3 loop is CASSQPGLAGYEQYF. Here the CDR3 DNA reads TGTGCCAGCAGCCAACCGGGACTAGCGGGTTACGAGCAGTACTTC. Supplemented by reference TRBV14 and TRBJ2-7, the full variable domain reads EAGVTQFPSHSVIEKGQTVTLRCDPISGHDNLYWYRRVMGKEIKFLLHFVKESKQDESGMPNNRFLAERTGGTYSTLKVQPAELEDSGVYFCASSQPGLAGYEQYFGPGTRLTVT.